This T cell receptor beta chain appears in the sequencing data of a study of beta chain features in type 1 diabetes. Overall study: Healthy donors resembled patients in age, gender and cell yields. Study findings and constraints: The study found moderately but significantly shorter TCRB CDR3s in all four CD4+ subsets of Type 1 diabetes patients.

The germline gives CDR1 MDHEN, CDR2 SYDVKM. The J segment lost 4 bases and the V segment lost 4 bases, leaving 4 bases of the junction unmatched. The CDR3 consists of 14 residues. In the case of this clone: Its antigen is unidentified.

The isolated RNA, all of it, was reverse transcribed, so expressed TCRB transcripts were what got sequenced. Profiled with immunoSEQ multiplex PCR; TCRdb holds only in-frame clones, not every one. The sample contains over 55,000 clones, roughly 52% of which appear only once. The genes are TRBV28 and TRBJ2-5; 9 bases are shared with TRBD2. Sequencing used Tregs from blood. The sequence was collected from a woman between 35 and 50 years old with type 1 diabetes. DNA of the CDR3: TGTGCCAGCAGTTCAGCGGGAGGTTTAGAGACCCAGTACTTC. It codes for CASSSAGGLETQYF. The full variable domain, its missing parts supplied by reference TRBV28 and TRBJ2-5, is DVKVTQSSRYLVKRTGEKVFLECVQDMDHENMFWYRQDPGLGLRLIYFSYDVKMKEKGDIPEGYSVSREKKERFSLILESASTNQTSMYLCASSSAGGLETQYFGPGTRLLVL.